Sequencing of this T cell receptor beta chain was carried out in a study of long-term antiretroviral therapy in people with HIV. As concerns this clone: As yet, its antigen is unknown.

General study findings and limits: Clonal populations expanded prior to ART predominated within the repertoire at all time points.

Investigators performed immunoSEQ version v3.0 at survey level. Per-sample TRB depth target: about 35,000-55,000 T-cell genomes. The data were produced by immunoSEQ multiplex PCR, yet TCRdb's version contains in-frame clones alone and is incomplete. The table lists more than 15,000 clones, roughly 95% of them singletons, with 1.4% in the top ten. CDR3 length equals 14 residues. The germline V gene has CDR1 SGHTA and CDR2 FQGTGA. V gave up 2 bases and J gave up 3 bases, with 8 bases separating them. Sequenced material: unsorted PBMCs, taken around 10 years after starting antiretroviral therapy. The chain uses TRBV7-3 and TRBJ2-1; D is unclear. This receptor was obtained from a man in his thirties or forties with HIV. This chain's CDR3 is CASSLGVGYNEQFF. The CDR3 coding sequence is TGTGCCAGCAGCTTAGGGGTAGGCTACAATGAGCAGTTCTTC.